The 27 T cell receptor beta chains given below trace back to one sample, sequenced in a study of T cell responses to AZD1222 COVID-19 vaccine. Assay used: immunoSEQ multiplex PCR; TCRdb lists only in-frame clones, some missing. The sample yields about 150,000 clones, more than 90% seen once. The sample consisted of peripheral blood, taken 28 days after the second AZD1222 dose. These receptor sequences come from an adult who received the AZD1222 COVID-19 vaccine.

The chain employs TRBV2 and TRBJ1-5; D may be TRBD1 (6 bases). This CDR3 region has 14 residues. In germline, CDR1 is SNHLY, CDR2 FYNNEI. Trimming shortened V by 5 bases and J by 7 bases, and 15 bases separated the two germline ends. The CDR3 DNA reads TGTGCCAGCAGTTCACGAGGGGGTGGGCAGCCCCAGCATTTT. It translates to CASSSRGGGQPQHF.

V and J are TRBV7-9 and TRBJ1-1; TRBD1 might be the D (5 bases). This CDR3 is 15 amino acids long. Germline CDR1 is SEHNR and CDR2 is FQNEAQ (reference sequence). Trimming cost V 5 bases and J 3 bases, with 16 bases left between them. The CDR3 reads CASSPVVAQDTEAFF. For the CDR3, the DNA is TGTGCCAGCAGCCCTGTAGTGGCACAGGACACTGAAGCTTTCTTT.

The genes are TRBV27 and TRBJ2-1, with D tentatively TRBD1 (6 bases). Trimming stripped 3 bases from V and 3 bases from J, with 12 bases between. The CDR3 sequence is 15 residues long. Germline V gene data show CDR1 as MNHEY and CDR2 as SMNVEV (reference sequence). The CDR3 DNA sequence: TGTGCCAGCAGTTTTCTTGGGACACGCTACAATGAGCAGTTCTTC. This gives the protein CASSFLGTRYNEQFF.

The J gene is TRBJ2-7, the V gene TRBV6-1; D not resolved. Trimming shortened V by 0 bases and J by 0 bases, and 12 bases separated the two germline ends. From germline, CDR1 is MNHNS and CDR2 SASEGT. CDR3 length: 16 amino acids. CDR3 DNA sequence: TGTGCCAGCAGTGAAGCGGCTACCCAAAACTCCTACGAGCAGTACTTC. Amino acids: CASSEAATQNSYEQYF.

The J gene is TRBJ2-2, the V gene TRBV27; TRBD1 aligns across 8 bases. With V trimmed by 7 bases and J by 6 bases, 10 bases remained unmatched. The CDR3 covers 15 residues. The germline gives CDR1 MNHEY, CDR2 SMNVEV (reference sequence). CDR3 amino acids: CASNSGQGRPGELFF. The CDR3 DNA sequence: TGTGCCAGCAACTCAGGACAGGGTCGGCCCGGGGAGCTGTTTTTT.

Here the CDR3 DNA reads TGTGCCAGCAGACAAGACGCTTTTAAAGGCTATGGCTACACCTTC. Its protein is CASRQDAFKGYGYTF. The J gene is TRBJ1-2, the V gene TRBV6-5; D is ambiguous. The germline CDR1 and CDR2 sequences are MNHEY and SVGAGI. The germline V and J ends were trimmed by 6 bases and 4 bases, with 18 bases remaining between them. This CDR3 region has 15 residues.

The rearrangement uses TRBV27 and TRBJ1-4; a weak D match, TRBD1 (5 bases). Germline values: CDR1 MNHEY, CDR2 SMNVEV (reference sequence). V was pared by 4 bases and J by 7 bases, with 16 bases between. This CDR3 is 15 amino acids long. CDR3 nucleotide sequence: TGTGCCAGCAGTTCCGCCGGGGCGGATAGTGAAAAACTGTTTTTT. Translating gives CASSSAGADSEKLFF.

This clone was recorded a few times. The gene calls are TRBV4-1 and TRBJ1-5; D gene uncertain. The V gene's germline CDR1 is MGHRA and CDR2 YSYEKL. Trimming took off 2 bases at V and 0 bases at J, with 14 bases between the two ends. This CDR3 has 17 amino acids. The CDR3 coding sequence is TGCGCCAGCAGCCAAATAAGAAGGGTACATAGCAATCAGCCCCAGCATTTT. Residues: CASSQIRRVHSNQPQHF.

The chain recombines TRBV6-1 with TRBJ2-2; 7 nucleotides line up with TRBD2. With 6 bases clipped from V and 6 bases from J, the junction kept 16 bases outside the gene matches. This CDR3 is built from 17 residues. Germline V gene lookup returns CDR1 MNHNS and CDR2 SASEGT. In DNA, the CDR3 is TGTGCCAGCAGAGAATACCCTGTTAGGGAGGGAGCCGGGGAGCTGTTTTTT. Amino acids: CASREYPVREGAGELFF.

The CDR3 nucleotides read TGTGCCACCAGCAGAAAATGGAGCGGGGCTAACTACGAGCAGTACTTC. Translating it yields CATSRKWSGANYEQYF. This chain links TRBV15 with TRBJ2-7; 7 nucleotides match TRBD2. The CDR3 extends over 16 amino acids. V was pared by 2 bases and J by 3 bases, with 10 bases of the junction left unmatched. Germline V gene lookup returns CDR1 LNHNV and CDR2 YYDKDF (reference sequence).

CDR3 bases: TGTGCCACCAGCAGAGATTACGCGACAGACCTCTATGGCTACACCTTC. Residues: CATSRDYATDLYGYTF. The chain joins TRBV15 to TRBJ1-2; the D gene is possibly TRBD1 (5 bases). CDR1 is LNHNV and CDR2 is YYDKDF in the germline V gene (reference sequence). The CDR3 runs to 16 residues. Trimming cost V 0 bases and J 4 bases, with 15 bases left between them.

This chain uses TRBV30 with TRBJ1-2, with TRBD1 matching over 7 bases. The ends lost 3 bases at V and 3 bases at J; junction bases unmatched: 13. CDR1 GTSNPN and CDR2 SVGIG come from the germline V gene (reference sequence). The CDR3 is made up of 16 amino acids. The CDR3, as DNA: TGTGCCTGGAGCAGTTGGAGGGGGCGCATCGACTATGGCTACACCTTC. It is translated as CAWSSWRGRIDYGYTF.

This sequence joins TRBV19 and TRBJ1-3; D ambiguous. V shed 6 bases and J shed 0 bases, with 6 bases lying between them. The germline gives CDR1 LNHDA, CDR2 SQIVND (reference sequence). This CDR3 spans 13 amino acids. Written as DNA, the CDR3 is TGTGCCAGTAGGAGGACCTCTGGAAACACCATATATTTT. It specifies CASRRTSGNTIYF. The complete variable domain, with remaining parts taken from reference TRBV19 and TRBJ1-3, reads DGGITQSPKYLFRKEGQNVTLSCEQNLNHDAMYWYRQDPGQGLRLIYYSQIVNDFQKGDIAEGYSVSREKKESFPLTVTSAQKNPTAFYLCASRRTSGNTIYFGEGSWLTVV.

This sequence joins TRBV5-4 and TRBJ2-5; D might be TRBD1 or TRBD2, each matching 6 bases. The CDR3 sequence is 16 residues long. From germline, CDR1 is SGHNT and CDR2 YYREEE (reference sequence). V lost 4 bases and J lost 2, with 18 bases in between. The CDR3, as DNA: TGTGCCAGCAGCGGTGGAGGGGGAGGCTTGCAAGAGACCCAGTACTTC. Protein sequence: CASSGGGGGLQETQYF.

The rearrangement links TRBV4-1 to TRBJ2-1; no firm D call. The CDR3 runs 12 residues. The V end lost 2 bases, the J end lost 9 bases, and 8 bases lay between the germline ends. Germline lookup yields CDR1 MGHRA and CDR2 YSYEKL. The chain's CDR3 is CASSQIVGEQFF. As DNA, the CDR3 is TGCGCCAGCAGCCAAATAGTCGGTGAGCAGTTCTTC.

The sample holds one count of this clone. This sequence joins TRBV5-1 and TRBJ2-1; D call uncertain. The V gene lost 0 bases and the J gene lost 5 bases, with 9 bases spanning the gap. This CDR3 has 14 residues. Germline lookup yields CDR1 SGHRS and CDR2 YFSETQ. DNA of the CDR3: TGCGCCAGCAGCTTGGGTACGGAAAACAATGAGCAGTTCTTC. It codes for CASSLGTENNEQFF.

The CDR3 nucleotides are TGTGCCAGCAGCCCCGTCTTTAGAAAGGATTATGGCTACACCTTC. Amino acid sequence: CASSPVFRKDYGYTF. This chain links TRBV5-5 with TRBJ1-2, with no clear D. The CDR3 spans 15 residues. Trimming took off 4 bases at V and 5 bases at J, with 18 bases between the two ends. Germline V gives CDR1 SGHKS, CDR2 YYEKEE (reference sequence).

V is TRBV7-2 and J is TRBJ2-5; D is ambiguous. The length of the CDR3 is 12 residues. CDR1 is SGHTA, CDR2 FQGNSA, per germline. The V end was cut by 6 bases, the J end by 2 bases, with 7 bases between. CDR3 DNA: TGTGCCAGCAGTTCCAATCAAGAGACCCAGTACTTC. It encodes CASSSNQETQYF.

The chain combines TRBV6-5 with TRBJ1-4; D might be TRBD1 (5 bases). This CDR3 contains 14 residues. V was cut by 4 bases and J by 3 bases, with 9 bases left in between. Per germline, CDR1 MNHEY and CDR2 SVGAGI. CDR3 residues: CASSFGGSNEKLFF. The CDR3, as DNA: TGTGCCAGCAGTTTTGGGGGTTCTAATGAAAAACTGTTTTTT.

The V and J genes are TRBV12-3 or TRBV12-4 and TRBJ1-5; D gene ambiguous. This CDR3 contains 12 residues. V was trimmed by 4 bases and J by 6 bases, leaving 7 bases between them. CDR3 in amino acids: CASSSGRQPQHF. The CDR3 region has the DNA TGTGCCAGCAGTTCTGGCCGTCAGCCCCAGCATTTT.

This clone has only one observation. The gene calls are TRBV9 and TRBJ2-2; 12 bases agree with TRBD2. This CDR3 is built from 17 residues. Germline V lookup: CDR1 SGDLS, CDR2 YYNGEE. Germline trimming cut 2 bases from V and 0 bases from J; bases unmatched to any gene: 2. The CDR3 coding sequence is TGTGCCAGCAGCGTCAGACTAGCGGGGGCGAACACCGGGGAGCTGTTTTTT. It specifies CASSVRLAGANTGELFF.

This clone was counted ten times or more. V gene TRBV28 combines with J gene TRBJ1-2, with D tentatively TRBD1 (5 bases). From germline, CDR1 is MDHEN and CDR2 SYDVKM. CDR3 length equals 14 residues. Trimming stripped 3 bases from V and 4 bases from J, with 12 bases between. CDR3 sequence: CASSFGGTLYGYTF. CDR3 sequence (DNA): TGTGCCAGCAGTTTTGGGGGGACTCTCTATGGCTACACCTTC.

The rearrangement uses TRBV6-5 and TRBJ1-1; possible D gene TRBD1, 6 bases. The V and J ends lost 5 bases and 3 bases respectively, with 16 bases between them. This CDR3 is 15 amino acids long. Germline CDR1 is MNHEY and CDR2 is SVGAGI. CDR3 nucleotides: TGTGCCAGCAGTCCCCAGCCAGGGGTGGACACTGAAGCTTTCTTT. It codes for CASSPQPGVDTEAFF.

The chain has TRBV15 and TRBJ2-3; maybe TRBD2 (6 bases). The V end was cut by 6 bases, the J end by 4 bases, with 14 bases between. The CDR3 length is 14 residues. Germline CDR1 is LNHNV and CDR2 is YYDKDF (reference sequence). CDR3 bases: TGTGCCACCAGTTTAACGGGAGTGGCAGATACGCAGTATTTT. Translated, it gives CATSLTGVADTQYF.

V gene TRBV2 combines with J gene TRBJ1-1; D may be TRBD1 (5 bases). The CDR3 extends over 15 amino acids. The germline gives CDR1 SNHLY, CDR2 FYNNEI. Between the trimmed V and J ends, which lost 2 bases and 6 bases, there was a span of 16 bases. CDR3 DNA: TGTGCCAGCAGTGAAAGGGGCAGGGTGTTCGCTGAAGCTTTCTTT. Its translation: CASSERGRVFAEAFF.

CDR3 loop: CAISEIPSVNTGELFF. The CDR3 coding sequence is TGTGCCATCAGTGAGATTCCCTCCGTTAACACCGGGGAGCTGTTTTTT. This chain connects TRBV10-3 to TRBJ2-2; D is unresolved. Germline lookup yields CDR1 ENHRY and CDR2 SYGVKD. There are 16 residues in the CDR3. The ends were cut back, 2 bases at V and 2 bases at J, with 12 bases in the middle.

The chain carries TRBV5-1 and TRBJ2-1; 8 bases map to TRBD1. V lost 4 bases to trimming and J lost 0 bases; unmatched junction nucleotides: 9. Germline CDR1 and CDR2: SGHRS and YFSETQ. This CDR3 has 17 residues. The chain's CDR3 is CASSITPGGASYNEQFF. The CDR3 DNA follows: TGCGCCAGCAGCATAACGCCAGGGGGCGCCTCCTACAATGAGCAGTTCTTC.